The source of this TCR beta chain is a study of T cell responses to AZD1222 COVID-19 vaccine. The repertoire was sequenced with immunoSEQ multiplex PCR; TCRdb's copy has only in-frame clones and lacks some. This sample has under 150,000 clones, with about nine tenths found just once. Germline CDR1 and CDR2: LNHDA and SQIVND (reference sequence). The CDR3 is 14 residues long. V dropped 7 bases and J dropped 0 bases, with 10 bases sitting between them. Sample: peripheral blood, taken 28 days after the second AZD1222 dose. The chain has TRBV19 and TRBJ1-3; D gene uncertain. This TCR came from an adult who received the AZD1222 COVID-19 vaccine. The CDR3 coding sequence is TGTGCCAGTACCCCAGGCTACTCTGGAAACACCATATATTTT. It is translated as CASTPGYSGNTIYF.